Listed here is a single T cell receptor (beta chain). The antigen remains undetermined. The data were obtained in a study of T cell responses to AZD1222 COVID-19 vaccine. Study-wide findings and caveats: Baseline antibody screening turned up just a handful of seropositive AZD1222 recipients.

The CDR3 totals 11 residues. Trimming left V 10 bases short and J 5 bases short, with 11 bases between. Germline loops: CDR1 MNHEY, CDR2 SMNVEV (reference sequence). Generated by immunoSEQ multiplex PCR, the TCRdb table keeps only in-frame clones and is missing some. This repertoire shows more than 95,000 clones, roughly 87% found once; its top ten account for 6.5% to 8.5%. This TCR was sampled from an adult in good health. The chain recombines TRBV27 with TRBJ1-2; D unclear. Sequenced material: peripheral blood, taken on day 0 of AZD1222 vaccination. For the CDR3, the DNA is TGTGCCACCTCCGGAGGGTATGGCTACACCTTC. Translated: CATSGGYGYTF.